Detailed here is one T cell receptor (beta chain). Its antigen is not known. The CDR3 length is 12 residues. V was trimmed by 2 bases and J by 4 bases, leaving 9 bases between them. The V gene's germline CDR1 is SQVTM and CDR2 ANQGSEA. The data were taken from a study of T cell responses to AZD1222 COVID-19 vaccine. Study-level findings and limits: Unmutated variant regions are reportedly targeted by nearly half of spike-specific TCRs.

Some clones are missing from TCRdb's copy, which holds only in-frame ones; the method was immunoSEQ multiplex PCR. Of 250,000 to 300,000 clones listed, 85% to 95% are singletons. Sequences were derived from peripheral blood, sampled 28 days after the second AZD1222 dose. This chain uses TRBV29-1 with TRBJ2-7; no clear D. The TCR comes from an adult who received the AZD1222 COVID-19 vaccine. CDR3 loop: CSVEWQDYEQYF. The CDR3 nucleotides read TGCAGCGTTGAATGGCAGGATTACGAGCAGTACTTC.